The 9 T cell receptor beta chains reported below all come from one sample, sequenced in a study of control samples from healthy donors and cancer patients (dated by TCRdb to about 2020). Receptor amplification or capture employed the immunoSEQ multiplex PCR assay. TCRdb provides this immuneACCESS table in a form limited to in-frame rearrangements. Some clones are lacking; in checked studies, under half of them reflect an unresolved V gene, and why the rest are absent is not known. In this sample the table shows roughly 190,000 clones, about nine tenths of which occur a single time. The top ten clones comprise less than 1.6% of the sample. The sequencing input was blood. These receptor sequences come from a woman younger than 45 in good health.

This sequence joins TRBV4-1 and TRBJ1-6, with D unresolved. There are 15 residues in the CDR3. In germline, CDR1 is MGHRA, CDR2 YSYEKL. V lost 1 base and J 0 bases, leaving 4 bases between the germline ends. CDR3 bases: TGCGCCAGCAGCCAAGGGCGCTCCTATAATTCACCCCTCCACTTT. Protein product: CASSQGRSYNSPLHF.

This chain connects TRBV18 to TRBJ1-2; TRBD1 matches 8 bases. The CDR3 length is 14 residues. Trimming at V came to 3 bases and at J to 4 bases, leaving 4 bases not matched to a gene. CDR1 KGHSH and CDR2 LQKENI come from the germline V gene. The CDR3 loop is CASSPRTGSYGYTF. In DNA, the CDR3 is TGTGCCAGCTCACCCCGGACAGGGTCCTATGGCTACACCTTC. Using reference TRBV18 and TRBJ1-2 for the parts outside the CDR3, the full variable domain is NAGVMQNPRHLVRRRGQEARLRCSPMKGHSHVYWYRQLPEEGLKFMVYLQKENIIDESGMPKERFSAEFPKEGPSILRIQQVVRGDSAAYFCASSPRTGSYGYTFGSGTRLTVV.

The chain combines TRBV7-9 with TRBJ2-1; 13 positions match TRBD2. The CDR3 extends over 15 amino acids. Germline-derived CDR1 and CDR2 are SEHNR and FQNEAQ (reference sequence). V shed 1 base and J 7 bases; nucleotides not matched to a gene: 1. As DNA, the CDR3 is TGTGCCAGCAGCTTAGGACTAGCGGGGGGTAATGAGCAGTTCTTC. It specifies CASSLGLAGGNEQFF. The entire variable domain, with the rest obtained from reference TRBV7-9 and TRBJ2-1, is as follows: DTGVSQNPRHKITKRGQNVTFRCDPISEHNRLYWYRQTLGQGPEFLTYFQNEAQLEKSRLLSDRFSAERPKGSFSTLEIQRTEQGDSAMYLCASSLGLAGGNEQFFGPGTRLTVL.

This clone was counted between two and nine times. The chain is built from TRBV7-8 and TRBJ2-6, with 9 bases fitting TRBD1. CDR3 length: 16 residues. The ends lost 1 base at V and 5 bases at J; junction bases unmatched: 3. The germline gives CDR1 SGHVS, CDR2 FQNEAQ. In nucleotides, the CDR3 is TGTGCCAGCAGCTTAGACAGGGGGCTCTGGGCCAACGTCCTGACTTTC. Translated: CASSLDRGLWANVLTF.

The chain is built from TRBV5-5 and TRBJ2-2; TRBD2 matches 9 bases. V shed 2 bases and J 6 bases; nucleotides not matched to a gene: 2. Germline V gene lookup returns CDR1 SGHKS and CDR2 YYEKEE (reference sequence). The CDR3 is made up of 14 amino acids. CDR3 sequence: CASSLIAGAGELFF. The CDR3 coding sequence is TGTGCCAGCAGCTTAATAGCGGGAGCCGGGGAGCTGTTTTTT.

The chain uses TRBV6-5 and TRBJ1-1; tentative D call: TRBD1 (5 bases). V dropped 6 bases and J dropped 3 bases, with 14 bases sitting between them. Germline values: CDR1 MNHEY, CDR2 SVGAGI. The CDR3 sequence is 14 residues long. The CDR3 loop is CASSPREEYTEAFF. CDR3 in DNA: TGTGCCAGCAGCCCCAGGGAGGAGTACACTGAAGCTTTCTTT.

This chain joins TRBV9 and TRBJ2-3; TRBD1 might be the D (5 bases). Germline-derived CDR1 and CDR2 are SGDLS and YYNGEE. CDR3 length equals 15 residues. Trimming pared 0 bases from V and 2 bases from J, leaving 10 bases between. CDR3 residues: CASSVGGATTDTQYF. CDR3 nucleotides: TGTGCCAGCAGCGTAGGTGGGGCTACCACAGATACGCAGTATTTT.

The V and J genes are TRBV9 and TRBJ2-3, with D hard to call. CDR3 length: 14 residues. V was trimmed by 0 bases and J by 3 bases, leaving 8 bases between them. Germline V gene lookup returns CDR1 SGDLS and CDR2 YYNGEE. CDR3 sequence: CASSVGWVTDTQYF. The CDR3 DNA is TGTGCCAGCAGCGTAGGGTGGGTGACAGATACGCAGTATTTT.

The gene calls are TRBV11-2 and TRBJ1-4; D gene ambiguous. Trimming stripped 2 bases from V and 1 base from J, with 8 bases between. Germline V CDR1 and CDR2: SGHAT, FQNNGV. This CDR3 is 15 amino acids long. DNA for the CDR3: TGTGCCAGCAGCTTAAGTGGGAGAACTAATGAAAAACTGTTTTTT. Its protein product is CASSLSGRTNEKLFF.